One sample yielded the 10 T cell receptor beta chains listed below, sequenced in a study of Graves' ophthalmopathy and Graves' hyperthyroidism. Using RNA transcripts, the TCR beta CDR3 regions were amplified. HTBI primers primed a first-round RT-PCR, and a second-round multiplex PCR followed. From the multiplex PCR reads, TCRdb called clonotypes with MiXCR, one entry per CDR3 protein. The sample consists of about 740,000 distinct CDR3 sequences, roughly 41% of them appearing once. The material sequenced was peripheral blood. The receptors were sampled from an adult man with Graves' ophthalmopathy.

This clonotype was recorded at least ten times. The V and J genes are TRBV29-1 and TRBJ2-5; 7 nucleotides match TRBD2. V shed 1 base and J 4 bases; nucleotides not matched to a gene: 9. Germline CDR1 is SQVTM and CDR2 is ANQGSEA. The CDR3 runs 15 residues. In DNA form, the CDR3 reads TGCAGCGTTGAAGTCGGGGGGTTGAAGCGAGAGACCCAGTACTTC. Protein product: CSVEVGGLKRETQYF.

The chain employs TRBV10-3 and TRBJ2-5; D is ambiguous. V was cut by 4 bases and J by 3 bases, with 6 bases left in between. The CDR3 spans 12 residues. Germline V gene sequence: CDR1 ENHRY, CDR2 SYGVKD. CDR3 loop: CAISGPEETQYF. CDR3 nucleotide sequence: TGTGCCATCAGTGGTCCCGAAGAGACCCAGTACTTC.

To note about this clonotype: A much more abundant neighbour one base away suggests this may be a read error. The rearrangement links TRBV10-1 to TRBJ2-7, with D possibly matching TRBD1 (5 bases). Germline values: CDR1 WNHNN, CDR2 SYGVQD (reference sequence). V was clipped by 9 bases and J by 4 bases, with 16 bases between them. The CDR3 extends over 13 amino acids. The CDR3 nucleotides are TGCGCCAGTTTGTCAGGGATTAGGTACGAGCAGTACTTC. Translating it yields CASLSGIRYEQYF.

This chain joins TRBV11-2 and TRBJ2-2; 9 nucleotides match TRBD2. The CDR3 has 14 residues. V shed 6 bases and J 4 bases; nucleotides not matched to a gene: 3. Germline CDR1 and CDR2: SGHAT and FQNNGV. CDR3 sequence reads: CASRQTSGTGELFF. The CDR3 DNA is TGTGCCAGCAGGCAGACTAGCGGCACCGGGGAGCTGTTTTTT.

The genes are TRBV15 and TRBJ1-3; TRBD1 might be the D (5 bases). V was clipped by 1 base and J by 4 bases, with 11 bases between them. The germline V gene encodes CDR1 LNHNV and CDR2 YYDKDF (reference sequence). The CDR3 runs 15 residues. The CDR3: CATSRASRVGNTIYF. The CDR3 DNA is TGTGCCACCAGCAGAGCAAGCAGGGTCGGAAACACCATATATTTT.

The chain recombines TRBV6-5 with TRBJ2-2, with D possibly being TRBD2 (6 bases). Trimming stripped 7 bases from V and 3 bases from J, with 15 bases between. The germline V gene encodes CDR1 MNHEY and CDR2 SVGAGI. CDR3 length equals 15 residues. The CDR3 is CASTVTAGYTGELFF. CDR3 bases: TGTGCCAGCACCGTCACGGCGGGGTACACCGGGGAGCTGTTTTTT.

The sample holds many counts of this clonotype. This chain joins TRBV9 and TRBJ2-7; D gene uncertain. V lost 0 bases and J lost 7, with 11 bases in between. CDR1 and CDR2 from the germline V gene are SGDLS and YYNGEE. This CDR3 has 13 amino acids. The CDR3 DNA reads TGTGCCAGCAGCGTAGTCCCTGATTGGGAGCAGTACTTC. This gives the protein CASSVVPDWEQYF.

This chain uses TRBV20-1 with TRBJ2-3; D is perhaps TRBD2 (5 bases). V dropped 3 bases and J dropped 10 bases, with 17 bases sitting between them. CDR3 length: 13 amino acids. Germline V lookup: CDR1 DFQATT, CDR2 SNEGSKA (reference sequence). CDR3 sequence (DNA): TGCAGTGCTAGGTACGGGGAGATGGCTCCGCAGTATTTT. Translating it yields CSARYGEMAPQYF.

This clonotype was counted many times. The chain links TRBV10-2 to TRBJ1-1; D remains ambiguous. V was shortened by 2 bases and J by 4 bases, with 17 bases between the two germline ends. This CDR3 has 16 amino acids. CDR1 is WSHSY, CDR2 SAAADI, per germline. The chain's CDR3 is CASSEPSLVKGTEAFF. The CDR3 DNA follows: TGCGCCAGCAGTGAGCCGAGCCTGGTGAAGGGCACTGAAGCTTTCTTT.

Regarding this clonotype: This may be a read error, as it is one base from a much larger clone. The chain is built from TRBV10-2 and TRBJ2-2; tentatively, D is TRBD2 (5 bases). From germline, CDR1 is WSHSY and CDR2 SAAADI. This CDR3 has 14 amino acids. The CDR3 nucleotides read TGCGCCAGCAGTGACGTCCTAGGTACCGGGGAGCTGGTTTTT. This codes for CASSDVLGTGELVF.